This TCR beta chain was recorded in a study of PD-L1 blockade in urothelial cancer. Study-wide background: At 3 weeks after treatment start (second dose) and again at 6 weeks, blood was analyzed. Findings and limits, study-wide: Tumor-associated TCR clones expanded more in blood at 3 weeks in patients with durable benefit.

Deletions cut 4 bases from V and 3 bases from J, with 9 bases between. The CDR3 loop spans 13 amino acids. Germline CDR1 reads MNHEY; CDR2 reads SVGAGI. Regarding this clone: The antigen is unknown.

Libraries were prepared by immunoSEQ multiplex PCR; TCRdb keeps only in-frame clonotypes and omits some of them. The sample holds more than 35,000 clones, roughly nine tenths seen once. Time point noted: pretreatment peripheral blood. The study collected 1 to 8 samples per patient, pretreatment and on-treatment. The receptor was derived from a woman aged 55-69 years with urothelial cancer. Sample: PBMCs, taken around atezolizumab (anti-PD-L1) treatment. This sequence joins TRBV6-5 and TRBJ1-2, with no clear D. The DNA for the CDR3 is TGTGCCAGCAGTTTGATCGCGGACTATGGCTACACCTTC. This gives the protein CASSLIADYGYTF.